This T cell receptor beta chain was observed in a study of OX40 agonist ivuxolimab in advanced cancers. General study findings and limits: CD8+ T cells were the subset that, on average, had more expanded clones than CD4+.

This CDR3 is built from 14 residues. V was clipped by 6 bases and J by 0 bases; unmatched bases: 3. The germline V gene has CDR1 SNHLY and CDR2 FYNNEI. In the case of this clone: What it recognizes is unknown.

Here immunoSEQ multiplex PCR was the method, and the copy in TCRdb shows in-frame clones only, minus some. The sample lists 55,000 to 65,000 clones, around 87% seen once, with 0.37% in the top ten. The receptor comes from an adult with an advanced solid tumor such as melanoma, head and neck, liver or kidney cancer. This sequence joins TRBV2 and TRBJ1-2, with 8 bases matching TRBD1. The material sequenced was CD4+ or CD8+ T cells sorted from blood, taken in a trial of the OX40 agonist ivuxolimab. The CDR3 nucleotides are TGTGCCAGCAGATCAGGGGGCTCTAACTATGGCTACACCTTC. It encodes CASRSGGSNYGYTF.